This TCR beta chain was documented in a study of regulatory T cells in long-lasting Graves disease. This sample's time point: newly diagnosed GD, antithyroid drugs for less than 3 months. PBMC RNA was the source of the TCR library. This clonotype was seen many times. A junction boundary mismatches the germline segment, possibly from a read error. This CDR3 comprises 15 residues. Relying on iRepertoire HTBI primers and Arm-PCR of CDR3 regions, the team built TCR beta libraries. TCRdb recomputed calls from the multiplex PCR reads with MiXCR, one row per CDR3 protein. The table lists around 450,000 distinct CDR3 sequences, about 15% of them singletons. This sample also belongs to another study, concerning T cells in Graves' hyperthyroidism and ophthalmopathy. Per that study: Initially, a first-round RT-PCR of the TCR CDR3 employed the HTBI primer set.

The chain has TRBV12-3 or TRBV12-4 and TRBJ2-2; 11 bases agree with TRBD2. The sequence derives from a woman in her twenties or thirties with Graves disease. This sample comprised peripheral blood mononuclear cells (PBMCs), obtained at new diagnosis, from a patient treated with antithyroid drugs. The CDR3 DNA follows: TGTGCCAGCAGTCTAGCGGGAGGTTACACCGGGGAGCTGTTTTTT. This encodes CASSLAGGYTGELFF.